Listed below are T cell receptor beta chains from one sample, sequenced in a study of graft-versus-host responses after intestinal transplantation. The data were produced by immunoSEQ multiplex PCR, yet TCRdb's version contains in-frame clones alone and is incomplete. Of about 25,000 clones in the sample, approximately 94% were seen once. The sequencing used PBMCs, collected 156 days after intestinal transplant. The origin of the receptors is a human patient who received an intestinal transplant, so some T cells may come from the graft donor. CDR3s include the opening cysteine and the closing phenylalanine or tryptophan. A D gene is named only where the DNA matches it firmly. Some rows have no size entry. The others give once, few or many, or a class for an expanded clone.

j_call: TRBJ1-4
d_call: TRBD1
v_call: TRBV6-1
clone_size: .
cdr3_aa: CASSGGQGGEKLFF
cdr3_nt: TGTGCCAGCAGTGGCGGACAGGGGGGTGAAAAACTGTTTTTT

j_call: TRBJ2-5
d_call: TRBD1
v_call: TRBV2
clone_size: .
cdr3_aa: CASSPGQGKETQYF
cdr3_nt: TGTGCCAGCAGTCCAGGACAGGGCAAAGAGACCCAGTACTTC

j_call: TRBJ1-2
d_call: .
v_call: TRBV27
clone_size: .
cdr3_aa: CASSSRGEANYGYTF
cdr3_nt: TGTGCCAGCAGTTCACGGGGTGAAGCTAACTATGGCTACACCTTC

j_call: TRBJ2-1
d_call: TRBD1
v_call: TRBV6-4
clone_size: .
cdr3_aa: CASIRDRVVGEQFF
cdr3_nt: TGTGCCAGCATCCGGGACAGGGTGGTCGGTGAGCAGTTCTTC

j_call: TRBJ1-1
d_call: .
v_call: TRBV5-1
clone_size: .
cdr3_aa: CASSLSYPGTNTEAFF
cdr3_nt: TGCGCCAGCAGCTTGAGTTACCCAGGGACGAACACTGAAGCTTTCTTT

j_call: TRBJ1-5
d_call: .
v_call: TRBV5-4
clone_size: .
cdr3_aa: CASSRDTDQPQHF
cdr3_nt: TGTGCCAGCAGCAGGGACACTGATCAGCCCCAGCATTTT

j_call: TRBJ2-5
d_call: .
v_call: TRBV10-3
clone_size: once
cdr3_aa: CAISGATEETQYF
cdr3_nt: TGTGCCATCAGTGGGGCGACCGAAGAGACCCAGTACTTC

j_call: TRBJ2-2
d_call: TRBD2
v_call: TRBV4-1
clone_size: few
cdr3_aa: CASSRNLLAGAHTGELFF
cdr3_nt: TGCGCCAGCAGCCGGAATTTACTAGCGGGGGCTCACACCGGGGAGCTGTTTTTT

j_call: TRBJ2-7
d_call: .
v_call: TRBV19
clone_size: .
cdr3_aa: CASSTRGGEQYF
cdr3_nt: TGTGCCAGTAGCACCCGGGGAGGCGAGCAGTACTTC

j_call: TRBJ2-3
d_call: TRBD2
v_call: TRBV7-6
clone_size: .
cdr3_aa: CASSPTRFQTSGSTDTQYF
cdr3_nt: TGTGCCAGCAGCCCAACCCGATTCCAAACTAGCGGGAGCACAGATACGCAGTATTTT

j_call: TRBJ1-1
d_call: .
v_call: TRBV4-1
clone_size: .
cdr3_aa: CASSPRTSNTEAFF
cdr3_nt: TGCGCCAGCAGCCCCCGGACTTCTAACACTGAAGCTTTCTTT

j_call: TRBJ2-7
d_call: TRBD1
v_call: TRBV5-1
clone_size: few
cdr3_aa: CASRTGTGGYEQYF
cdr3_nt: TGCGCCAGCCGTACCGGGACAGGGGGCTACGAGCAGTACTTC

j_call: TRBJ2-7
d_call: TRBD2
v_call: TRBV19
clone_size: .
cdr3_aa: CASSIGLAELYEQYF
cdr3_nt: TGTGCCAGTAGTATCGGCCTAGCGGAGCTCTACGAGCAGTACTTC

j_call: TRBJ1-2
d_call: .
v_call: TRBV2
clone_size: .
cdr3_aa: CASSDGHSYTF
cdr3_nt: TGTGCCAGCAGTGACGGACACTCCTACACCTTC

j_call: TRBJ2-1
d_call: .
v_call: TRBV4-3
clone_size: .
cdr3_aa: CASSQDRYSHNEQFF
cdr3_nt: TGCGCCAGCAGCCAAGATCGATACAGCCACAATGAGCAGTTCTTC

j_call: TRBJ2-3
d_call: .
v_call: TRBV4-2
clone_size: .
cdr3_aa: CASSQGLDTQYF
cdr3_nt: TGTGCCAGCAGCCAAGGATTGGATACGCAGTATTTT

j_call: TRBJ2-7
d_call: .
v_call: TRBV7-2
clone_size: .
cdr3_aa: CASSLSGGAYEQYF
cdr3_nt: TGTGCCAGCAGCTTAAGCGGTGGGGCCTACGAGCAGTACTTC